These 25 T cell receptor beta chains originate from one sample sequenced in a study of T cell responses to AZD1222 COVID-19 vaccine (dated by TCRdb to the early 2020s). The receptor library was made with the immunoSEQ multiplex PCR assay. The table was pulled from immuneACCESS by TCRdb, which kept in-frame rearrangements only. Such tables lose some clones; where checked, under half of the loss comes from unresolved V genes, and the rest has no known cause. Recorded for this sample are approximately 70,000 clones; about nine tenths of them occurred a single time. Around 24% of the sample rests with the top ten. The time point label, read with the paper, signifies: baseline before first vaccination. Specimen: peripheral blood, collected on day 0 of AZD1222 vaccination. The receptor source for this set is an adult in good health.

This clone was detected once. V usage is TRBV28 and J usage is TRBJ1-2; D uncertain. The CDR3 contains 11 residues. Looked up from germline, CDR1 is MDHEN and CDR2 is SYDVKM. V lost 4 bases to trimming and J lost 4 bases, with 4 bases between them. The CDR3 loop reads CASSSSYGYTF. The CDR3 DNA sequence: TGTGCCAGCAGTTCCAGCTATGGCTACACCTTC.

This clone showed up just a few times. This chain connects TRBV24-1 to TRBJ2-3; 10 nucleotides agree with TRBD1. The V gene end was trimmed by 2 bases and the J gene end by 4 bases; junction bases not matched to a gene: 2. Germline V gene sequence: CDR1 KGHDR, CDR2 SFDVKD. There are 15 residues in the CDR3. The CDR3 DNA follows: TGTGCCACCAGTGATTGGGGACAGGGGCCAGATACGCAGTATTTT. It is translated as CATSDWGQGPDTQYF.

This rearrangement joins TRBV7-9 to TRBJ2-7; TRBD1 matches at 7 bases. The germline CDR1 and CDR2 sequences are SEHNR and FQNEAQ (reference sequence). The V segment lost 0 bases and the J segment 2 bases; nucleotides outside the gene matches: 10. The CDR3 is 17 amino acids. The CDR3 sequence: CASSLAAGTGTAYEQYF. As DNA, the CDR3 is TGTGCCAGCAGCTTAGCGGCCGGTACCGGGACAGCCTACGAGCAGTACTTC.

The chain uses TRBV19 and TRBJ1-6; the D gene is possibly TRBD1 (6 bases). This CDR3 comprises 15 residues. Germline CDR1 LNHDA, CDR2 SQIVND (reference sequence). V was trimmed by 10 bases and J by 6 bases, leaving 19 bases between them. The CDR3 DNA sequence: TGTGCCACCAGCTCCTCCGGGGGCGGTAATTCACCCCTCCACTTT. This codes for CATSSSGGGNSPLHF.

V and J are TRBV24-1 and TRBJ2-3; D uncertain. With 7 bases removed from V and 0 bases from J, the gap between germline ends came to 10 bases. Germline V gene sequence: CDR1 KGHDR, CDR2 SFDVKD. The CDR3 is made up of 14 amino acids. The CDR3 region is CATRRSSSTDTQYF. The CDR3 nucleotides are TGTGCCACCAGGCGGAGCAGCAGCACAGATACGCAGTATTTT.

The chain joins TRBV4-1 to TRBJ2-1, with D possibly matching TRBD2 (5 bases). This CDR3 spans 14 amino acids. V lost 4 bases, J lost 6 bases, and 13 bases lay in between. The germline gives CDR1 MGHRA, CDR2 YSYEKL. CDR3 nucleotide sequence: TGCGCCAGCAGCCCTAGAAGCGGCTTCAATGAGCAGTTCTTC. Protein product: CASSPRSGFNEQFF.

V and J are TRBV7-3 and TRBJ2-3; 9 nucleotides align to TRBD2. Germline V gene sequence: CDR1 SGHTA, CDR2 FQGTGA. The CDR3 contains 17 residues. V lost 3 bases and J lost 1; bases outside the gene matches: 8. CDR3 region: CASSLLAGAGGTDTQYF. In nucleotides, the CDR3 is TGTGCCAGCAGCTTGTTAGCGGGGGCCGGGGGCACAGATACGCAGTATTTT.

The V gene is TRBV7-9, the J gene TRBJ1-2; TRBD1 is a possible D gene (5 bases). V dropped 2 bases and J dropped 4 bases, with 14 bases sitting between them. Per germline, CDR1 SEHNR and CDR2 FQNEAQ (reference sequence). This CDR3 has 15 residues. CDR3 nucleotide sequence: TGTGCCAGCAGCTTATCTAACCCCGACAGCTATGGCTACACCTTC. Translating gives CASSLSNPDSYGYTF. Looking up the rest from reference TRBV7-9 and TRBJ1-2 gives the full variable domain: DTGVSQNPRHKITKRGQNVTFRCDPISEHNRLYWYRQTLGQGPEFLTYFQNEAQLEKSRLLSDRFSAERPKGSFSTLEIQRTEQGDSAMYLCASSLSNPDSYGYTFGSGTRLTVV.

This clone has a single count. In DNA form, the CDR3 reads TGTGCCAGCAGCTTAGAATTCCGGAACACTGAAGCTTTCTTT. Its translation: CASSLEFRNTEAFF. V is TRBV7-8 and J is TRBJ1-1; D is unclear. The V gene's germline CDR1 is SGHVS and CDR2 FQNEAQ. V was pared by 1 base and J by 1 base, with 7 bases between. The CDR3 has 14 residues. The full variable domain, its missing parts supplied by reference TRBV7-8 and TRBJ1-1, is GAGVSQSPRYKVAKRGQDVALRCDPISGHVSLFWYQQALGQGPEFLTYFQNEAQLDKSGLPSDRFFAERPEGSVSTLKIQRTQQEDSAVYLCASSLEFRNTEAFFGQGTRLTVV.

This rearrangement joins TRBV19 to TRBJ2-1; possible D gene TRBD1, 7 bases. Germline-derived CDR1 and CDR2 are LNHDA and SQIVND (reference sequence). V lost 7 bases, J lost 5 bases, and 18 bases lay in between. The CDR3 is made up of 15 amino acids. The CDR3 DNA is TGTGCCAGTACCCAGGAGGGGGCTAGGAACAATGAGCAGTTCTTC. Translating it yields CASTQEGARNNEQFF.

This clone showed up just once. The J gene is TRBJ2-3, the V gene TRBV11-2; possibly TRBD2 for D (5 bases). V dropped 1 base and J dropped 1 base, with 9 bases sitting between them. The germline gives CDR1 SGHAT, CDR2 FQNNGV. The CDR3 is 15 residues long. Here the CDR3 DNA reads TGTGCCAGCAGCTTAGCCGGGATTGGCACAGATACGCAGTATTTT. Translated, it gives CASSLAGIGTDTQYF.

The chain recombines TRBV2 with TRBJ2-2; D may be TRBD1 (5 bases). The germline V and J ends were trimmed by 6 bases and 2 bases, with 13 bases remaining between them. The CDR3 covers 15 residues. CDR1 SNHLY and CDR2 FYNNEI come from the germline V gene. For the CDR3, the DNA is TGTGCCAGCAGGGCGACAGAAAAAAACACCGGGGAGCTGTTTTTT. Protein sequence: CASRATEKNTGELFF.

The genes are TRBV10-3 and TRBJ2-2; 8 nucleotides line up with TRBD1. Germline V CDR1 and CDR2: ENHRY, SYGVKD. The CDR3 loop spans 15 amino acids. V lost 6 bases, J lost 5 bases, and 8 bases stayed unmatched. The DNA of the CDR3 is TGTGCCATCAGGGACGCAGGGGGCAAGACCGGGGAGCTGTTTTTT. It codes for CAIRDAGGKTGELFF.

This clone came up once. Here the CDR3 DNA reads TGTGCCAGCAGCTCGGGACTAGCGGGGAGGGCCGGGGAGCTGTTTTTT. Its translation is CASSSGLAGRAGELFF. J is TRBJ2-2 and V is TRBV7-2, with 13 bases aligning to TRBD2. The V and J ends lost 4 bases and 6 bases, in that order; junction bases with no gene match: 5. Germline CDR1 and CDR2: SGHTA and FQGNSA. This CDR3 has 16 amino acids.

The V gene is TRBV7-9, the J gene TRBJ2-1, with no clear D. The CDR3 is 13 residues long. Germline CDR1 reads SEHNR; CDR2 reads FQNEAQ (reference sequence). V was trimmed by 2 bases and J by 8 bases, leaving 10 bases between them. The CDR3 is CASSLYRVDEQFF. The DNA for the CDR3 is TGTGCCAGCAGCTTATACCGGGTGGATGAGCAGTTCTTC.

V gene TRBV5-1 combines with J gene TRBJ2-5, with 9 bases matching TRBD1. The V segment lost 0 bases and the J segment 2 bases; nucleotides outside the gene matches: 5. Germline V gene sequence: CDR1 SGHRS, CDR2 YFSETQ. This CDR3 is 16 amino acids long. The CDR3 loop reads CASSLGSGTGQETQYF. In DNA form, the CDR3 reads TGCGCCAGCAGCTTGGGCTCCGGGACAGGGCAAGAGACCCAGTACTTC.

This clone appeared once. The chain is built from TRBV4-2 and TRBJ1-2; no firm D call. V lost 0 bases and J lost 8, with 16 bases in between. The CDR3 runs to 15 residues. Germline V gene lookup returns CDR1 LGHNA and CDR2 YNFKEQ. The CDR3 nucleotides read TGTGCCAGCAGCCAAGAAGTGAACAGCCCTCGCGGCTACACCTTC. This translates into CASSQEVNSPRGYTF.

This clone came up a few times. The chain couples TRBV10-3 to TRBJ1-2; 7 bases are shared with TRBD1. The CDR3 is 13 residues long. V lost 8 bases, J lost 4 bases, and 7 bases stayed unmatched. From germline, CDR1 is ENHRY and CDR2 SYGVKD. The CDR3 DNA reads TGTGCCATCGGAGGGGGCGCGGGCTATGGCTACACCTTC. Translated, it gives CAIGGGAGYGYTF.

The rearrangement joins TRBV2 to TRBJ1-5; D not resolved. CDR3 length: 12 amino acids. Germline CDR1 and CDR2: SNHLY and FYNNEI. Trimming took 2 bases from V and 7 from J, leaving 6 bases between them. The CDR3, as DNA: TGTGCCAGCAGTGAAACGGGACAGCCCCAGCATTTT. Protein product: CASSETGQPQHF. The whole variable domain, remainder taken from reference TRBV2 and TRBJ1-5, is EPEVTQTPSHQVTQMGQEVILRCVPISNHLYFYWYRQILGQKVEFLVSFYNNEISEKSEIFDDQFSVERPDGSNFTLKIRSTKLEDSAMYFCASSETGQPQHFGDGTRLSIL.

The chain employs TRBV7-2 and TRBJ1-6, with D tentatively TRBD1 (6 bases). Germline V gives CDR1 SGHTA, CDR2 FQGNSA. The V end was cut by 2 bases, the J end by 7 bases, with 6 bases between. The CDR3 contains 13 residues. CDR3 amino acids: CASSLTGNSPLHF. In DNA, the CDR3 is TGTGCCAGCAGCTTAACAGGGAATTCACCCCTCCACTTT. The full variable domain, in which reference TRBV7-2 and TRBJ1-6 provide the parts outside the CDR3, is GAGVSQSPSNKVTEKGKDVELRCDPISGHTALYWYRQSLGQGLEFLIYFQGNSAPDKSGLPSDRFSAERTGGSVSTLTIQRTQQEDSAVYLCASSLTGNSPLHFGNGTRLTVT.

This CDR3 is CASSFLGGKPNQPQHF. CDR3 sequence (DNA): TGTGCCAGCAGTTTTTTAGGCGGCAAGCCCAATCAGCCCCAGCATTTT. The J gene is TRBJ1-5, the V gene TRBV28; D uncertain. Germline-derived CDR1 and CDR2 are MDHEN and SYDVKM. There are 16 residues in the CDR3. The V gene lost 3 bases and the J gene lost 3 bases, with 15 bases spanning the gap.

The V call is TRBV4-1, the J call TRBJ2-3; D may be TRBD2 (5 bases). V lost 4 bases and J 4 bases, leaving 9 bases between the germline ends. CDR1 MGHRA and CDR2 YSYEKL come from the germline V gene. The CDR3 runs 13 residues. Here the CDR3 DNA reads TGCGCCAGCAGCCCCCAGAGGGCAGATACGCAGTATTTT. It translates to CASSPQRADTQYF.

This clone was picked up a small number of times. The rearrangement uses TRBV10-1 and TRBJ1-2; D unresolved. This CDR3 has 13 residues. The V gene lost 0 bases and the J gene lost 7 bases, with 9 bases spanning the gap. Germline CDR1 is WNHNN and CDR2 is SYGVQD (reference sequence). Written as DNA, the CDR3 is TGCGCCAGCAGTGAGTCAGCGGGATCTGGCTACACCTTC. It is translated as CASSESAGSGYTF.

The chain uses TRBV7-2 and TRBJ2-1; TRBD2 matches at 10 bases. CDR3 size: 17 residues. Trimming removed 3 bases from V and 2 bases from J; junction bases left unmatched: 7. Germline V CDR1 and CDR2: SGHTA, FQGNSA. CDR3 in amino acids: CASSFQAGGPPYNEQFF. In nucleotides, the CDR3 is TGTGCCAGCAGCTTCCAAGCGGGGGGGCCCCCCTACAATGAGCAGTTCTTC.

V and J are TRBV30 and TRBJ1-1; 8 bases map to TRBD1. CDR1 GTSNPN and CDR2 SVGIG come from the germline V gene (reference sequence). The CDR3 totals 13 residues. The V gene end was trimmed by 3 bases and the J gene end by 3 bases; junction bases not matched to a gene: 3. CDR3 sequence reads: CAWRDRADTEAFF. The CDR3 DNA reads TGTGCCTGGAGGGACAGGGCGGACACTGAAGCTTTCTTT.